This T cell receptor (beta chain) was identified during a study of neurological immune-mediated disorders. TCRdb reanalysed the 5' RACE reads using MiXCR and keeps one entry per CDR3 protein. Among around 40,000 distinct CDR3 sequences listed, about 7% were seen once. V gave up 0 bases and J gave up 6 bases; unmatched junction bases: 5. The CDR3 has 16 amino acids. Germline-derived CDR1 and CDR2 are KGHDR and SFDVKD. Specimen: CD4+ T cells from blood. The receptor comes from a man between 50 and 59 years old in good health. The chain employs TRBV24-1 and TRBJ2-2; 8 bases align to TRBD1. The DNA of the CDR3 is TGTGCCACCAGTGATTTGACAGGGGGAAGCCCCGGGGAGCTGTTTTTT. Amino acids: CATSDLTGGSPGELFF.